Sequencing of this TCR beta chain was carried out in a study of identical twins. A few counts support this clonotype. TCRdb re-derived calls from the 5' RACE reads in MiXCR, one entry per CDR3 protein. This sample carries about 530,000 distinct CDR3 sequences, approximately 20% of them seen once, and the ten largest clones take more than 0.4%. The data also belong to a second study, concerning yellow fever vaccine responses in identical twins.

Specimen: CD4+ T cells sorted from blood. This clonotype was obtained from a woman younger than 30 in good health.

In DNA form, the CDR3 reads TGTGCCAGCAGTAAAGACAGGGTCGGCGAGCAGTACTTC. Its protein is CASSKDRVGEQYF. This chain joins TRBV27 and TRBJ2-7; TRBD1 agrees at 7 bases. The CDR3 runs 13 residues. V shed 5 bases and J 6 bases; nucleotides not matched to a gene: 7. CDR1 and CDR2 (germline): MNHEY, SMNVEV (reference sequence).